Below are 17 T cell receptor beta chains sequenced from a single sample in a study of T cell repertoires in cytomegalovirus infection. For these TCRs, the target antigens are not known. Each CDR3 protein gets one entry after TCRdb re-called the reads with MiXCR. In the table there are some 800,000 distinct CDR3 sequences, 30% to 35% of which are singletons. The material was cultured CD8+ T cells from PBMCs, obtained from culture after CMV antigen stimulation. The source is a human donor in good health (CMV status not recorded). Some clones in this sample may be carry-over from other donors' samples.

The chain has TRBV7-8 and TRBJ1-2; 7 nucleotides match TRBD1. V was pared by 5 bases and J by 6 bases, with 6 bases of the junction left unmatched. The germline CDR1 and CDR2 sequences are SGHVS and FQNEAQ. The CDR3 spans 13 residues. CDR3 protein: CASSLGQRDGYTF. Here the CDR3 DNA reads TGTGCCAGCAGCCTGGGACAGCGAGATGGCTACACCTTC.

This clonotype was seen a handful of times. The rearrangement links TRBV7-9 to TRBJ2-3, with D perhaps matching TRBD2 (5 bases). The germline V gene encodes CDR1 SEHNR and CDR2 FQNEAQ (reference sequence). The CDR3 length is 16 residues. Trimming took off 6 bases at V and 6 bases at J, with 22 bases between the two ends. The CDR3 here is CASSHTDSSGSDTQYF. The CDR3 nucleotides are TGTGCCAGCAGTCACACGGACTCATCGGGCTCTGATACGCAGTATTTT.

This clonotype was picked up a small number of times. J is TRBJ2-3 and V is TRBV12-3 or TRBV12-4, with D perhaps given as TRBD1 or TRBD2 (5 bases each). The CDR3 contains 19 residues. V was cut by 3 bases and J by 1 base, with 23 bases left in between. In DNA, the CDR3 is TGTGCCAGCAGTTTTTCCCCCCCGGGACCGGGGTATGGCACAGATACGCAGTATTTT. Encoded protein: CASSFSPPGPGYGTDTQYF.

The gene calls are TRBV29-1 and TRBJ1-1; D not resolved. The CDR3 contains 13 residues. Trimming left V 0 bases short and J 1 base short, with 6 bases between. CDR1 is SQVTM and CDR2 is ANQGSEA in the germline V gene. The CDR3 loop reads CSVEDVGNTEAFF. DNA of the CDR3: TGCAGCGTTGAAGATGTTGGGAACACTGAAGCTTTCTTT.

This clonotype was counted between two and nine times. The V gene is TRBV29-1, the J gene TRBJ2-1; D is possibly TRBD1 or TRBD2 (5 bases each). Deletions cut 4 bases from V and 7 bases from J, with 11 bases between. This CDR3 has 12 amino acids. Germline CDR1 SQVTM, CDR2 ANQGSEA. In DNA form, the CDR3 reads TGCAGCGTTGGGGGGACGGGGAATGAGCAGTTCTTC. It translates to CSVGGTGNEQFF.

V gene TRBV6-2 or TRBV6-3 combines with J gene TRBJ2-5, with D perhaps matching TRBD1 or TRBD2 (5 bases each). V was trimmed by 7 bases and J by 6 bases, leaving 24 bases between them. Germline CDR1 is MNHEY and CDR2 is SVGEGT. The CDR3 totals 16 residues. The CDR3 loop is CASTPGIALLGKTQYF. The CDR3, as DNA: TGTGCCAGCACCCCAGGGATAGCGTTATTGGGGAAGACCCAGTACTTC.

Only a few counts were recorded for this clonotype. The chain combines TRBV20-1 with TRBJ1-2; D might be TRBD1 (6 bases). V lost 5 bases to trimming and J lost 2 bases, with 15 bases between them. This CDR3 is 14 amino acids long. The V gene's germline CDR1 is DFQATT and CDR2 SNEGSKA (reference sequence). This CDR3 reads CSAPRTDLNYGYTF. CDR3 in DNA: TGCAGTGCTCCTCGGACAGACTTAAACTATGGCTACACCTTC.

This clonotype was seen at least ten times. This chain links TRBV7-8 with TRBJ1-4, with TRBD1 matching 7 bases. The J segment lost 3 bases and the V segment lost 1 base, leaving 14 bases of the junction unmatched. The CDR3 is 19 amino acids. Germline loops: CDR1 SGHVS, CDR2 FQNEAQ. Here the CDR3 reads CASSLGIGTDALPNEKLFF. The CDR3 region has the DNA TGTGCCAGCAGCTTAGGAATCGGGACAGATGCACTTCCTAATGAAAAACTGTTTTTT.

The V and J genes are TRBV10-3 and TRBJ1-3; D call uncertain. This CDR3 is built from 15 residues. Trimming removed 3 bases at V and 2 bases at J, with 11 bases between. The germline gives CDR1 ENHRY, CDR2 SYGVKD. For the CDR3, the DNA is TGTGCCATCAGTGAAGGCAGAGCCCCTGGAAACACCATATATTTT. Translated: CAISEGRAPGNTIYF.

The chain is built from TRBV3-1 and TRBJ1-2, with D possibly TRBD1 on 5 matching bases. V lost 4 bases and J lost 6, with 18 bases in between. Germline V gene lookup returns CDR1 LGHDT and CDR2 YNNKEL (reference sequence). This CDR3 comprises 15 residues. CDR3 sequence reads: CASSPVLAGEDGYTF. The CDR3 bases are TGTGCCAGCAGCCCAGTACTCGCGGGGGAGGATGGCTACACCTTC.

This clonotype occurred a few times. The rearrangement links TRBV12-3 or TRBV12-4 to TRBJ1-6; D is possibly TRBD1 (5 bases). CDR3 length: 15 residues. Trimming took off 1 base at V and 6 bases at J, with 10 bases between the two ends. The CDR3 DNA reads as TGTGCCAGCAGTTTAGGAGGGGCCCTTAATTCACCCCTCCACTTT. Amino acid sequence: CASSLGGALNSPLHF.

V usage is TRBV6-2 or TRBV6-3 and J usage is TRBJ2-5; D uncertain. CDR3 length: 15 amino acids. Trimming removed 5 bases at V and 2 bases at J, with 15 bases between. Germline V gene data show CDR1 as MNHEY and CDR2 as SVGEGT. CDR3 in DNA: TGTGCCAGCAGTGCCCTCCGCGGCAGACAAGAGACCCAGTACTTC. It specifies CASSALRGRQETQYF.

Concerning this clonotype: This may come from a read error, since a much larger clone is one base off. The chain uses TRBV7-2 and TRBJ2-3; 7 bases are a match to TRBD2. The CDR3 is made up of 14 amino acids. Germline V gene data show CDR1 as SGHTA and CDR2 as FQGNSA. V dropped 7 bases and J dropped 1; count of bases not matched to a gene: 5. This chain's CDR3 is CASNLAEGTDTQYF. The CDR3 DNA reads TGTGCCAGCAATCTAGCGGAGGGCACAGATACGCAGTATTTT.

V gene TRBV6-2 or TRBV6-3 combines with J gene TRBJ2-2; 8 positions agree with TRBD1. The germline CDR1 and CDR2 sequences are MNHEY and SVGEGT. With V trimmed by 5 bases and J by 7 bases, 6 bases remained unmatched. The CDR3 has 14 residues. CDR3 coding DNA: TGTGCCAGCAGTCCGACAGGGGTTTACGGGGAGCTGTTTTTT. Its protein product is CASSPTGVYGELFF.

This clonotype was detected only a few times. The chain joins TRBV7-9 to TRBJ1-1; D remains unclear. Germline CDR1 and CDR2: SEHNR and FQNEAQ (reference sequence). The CDR3 spans 14 residues. The V gene lost 1 base and the J gene lost 0 bases, with 6 bases spanning the gap. Here the CDR3 reads CASSLGHMNTEAFF. DNA of the CDR3: TGTGCCAGCAGCTTAGGACACATGAACACTGAAGCTTTCTTT.

Details on this clonotype: Relative to the germline gene, one junction end is altered; a read error may explain this. The chain has TRBV5-1 and TRBJ2-3; 8 nucleotides match TRBD2. CDR1 and CDR2 from the germline V gene are SGHRS and YFSETQ. This CDR3 is 16 amino acids long. In nucleotides, the CDR3 is TGCGCCAGCAGCTTGATGGATCGACTAGCGACAGTTACGCAGTATTTT. Its protein is CASSLMDRLATVTQYF.

The chain carries TRBV20-1 and TRBJ2-3, with 15 bases identical to TRBD2. Germline V gives CDR1 DFQATT, CDR2 SNEGSKA (reference sequence). The CDR3 sequence is 18 residues long. V shed 2 bases, J shed 4 bases, and the junction held 10 bases outside the gene matches. The CDR3 loop reads CSARKLWTSGGDPDTQYF. In DNA, the CDR3 is TGCAGTGCTAGAAAGCTTTGGACTAGCGGGGGGGACCCAGATACGCAGTATTTT.